These T cell receptor beta chains were read from a single sample in a study of cytomegalovirus exposure and HLA in healthy donors. Assay: immunoSEQ multiplex PCR; the TCRdb copy retains only in-frame clones and omits some. The sample lists approximately 170,000 clones, over 70% occurring once. The sequenced sample was PBMCs. These receptors came from a man aged 50 to 60 in good health and CMV-seropositive. CDR3s include the opening cysteine and the closing phenylalanine or tryptophan. D genes are given only for firm matches. Some rows have no size entry. The others give once, few or many, or a class for an expanded clone.

clone size: once
V gene: TRBV29-1
D gene: TRBD1
J gene: TRBJ1-1
CDR3 protein: CSVEGGTERSTEAFF
CDR3 DNA: TGCAGCGTTGAAGGGGGGACAGAGCGAAGCACTGAAGCTTTCTTT

clone size: .
V gene: TRBV30
D gene: .
J gene: TRBJ2-6
CDR3 protein: CAWASGAGANVLTF
CDR3 DNA: TGTGCCTGGGCCTCAGGGGCTGGGGCCAACGTCCTGACTTTC

clone size: once
V gene: TRBV9
D gene: TRBD2
J gene: TRBJ2-1
CDR3 protein: CASSHGRRGGSSSYNEQFF
CDR3 DNA: TGTGCCAGCAGCCACGGGCGGCGGGGGGGCTCTAGCTCCTACAATGAGCAGTTCTTC

clone size: .
V gene: TRBV19
D gene: .
J gene: TRBJ1-5
CDR3 protein: CASSRSGQSNQPQHF
CDR3 DNA: TGTGCCAGTAGTAGGTCGGGACAAAGCAATCAGCCCCAGCATTTT

clone size: few
V gene: TRBV15
D gene: TRBD1
J gene: TRBJ1-4
CDR3 protein: CATGGQGIGSEKLFF
CDR3 DNA: TGTGCCACCGGGGGACAGGGGATCGGGAGTGAAAAACTGTTTTTT

clone size: .
V gene: TRBV6-5
D gene: TRBD1
J gene: TRBJ1-6
CDR3 protein: CASRWTGVNSPLHF
CDR3 DNA: TGTGCCAGCAGGTGGACAGGGGTAAATTCACCCCTCCACTTT

clone size: .
V gene: TRBV7-2
D gene: TRBD1
J gene: TRBJ1-6
CDR3 protein: CASSLGDRDNSPLHF
CDR3 DNA: TGTGCCAGCAGCTTAGGAGACAGGGATAATTCACCCCTCCACTTT

clone size: .
V gene: TRBV5-1
D gene: TRBD1
J gene: TRBJ2-3
CDR3 protein: CASSFGQGWDTQYF
CDR3 DNA: TGCGCCAGCAGCTTCGGACAGGGGTGGGATACGCAGTATTTT

clone size: .
V gene: TRBV7-2
D gene: .
J gene: TRBJ2-3
CDR3 protein: CASSLAYTSTDTQYF
CDR3 DNA: TGTGCCAGCAGCTTAGCGTACACATCCACAGATACGCAGTATTTT

clone size: .
V gene: TRBV6-6
D gene: .
J gene: TRBJ1-5
CDR3 protein: CASSYSGGNQPQHF
CDR3 DNA: TGTGCCAGCAGTTACTCCGGGGGGAATCAGCCCCAGCATTTT

clone size: .
V gene: TRBV18
D gene: .
J gene: TRBJ1-5
CDR3 protein: CASSTQESNQPQHF
CDR3 DNA: TGTGCCAGCTCTACGCAGGAAAGCAATCAGCCCCAGCATTTT

clone size: .
V gene: TRBV7-9
D gene: .
J gene: TRBJ1-5
CDR3 protein: CASSFGEGYGPQHF
CDR3 DNA: TGTGCCAGCAGCTTCGGGGAGGGATACGGGCCCCAGCATTTT

clone size: .
V gene: TRBV27
D gene: .
J gene: TRBJ2-1
CDR3 protein: CATSRYNEQFF
CDR3 DNA: TGTGCCACTTCCCGGTACAATGAGCAGTTCTTC

clone size: .
V gene: TRBV27
D gene: TRBD2
J gene: TRBJ2-1
CDR3 protein: CASSFGLAGLPPNEQFF
CDR3 DNA: TGTGCCAGCAGTTTTGGACTAGCGGGATTACCCCCCAATGAGCAGTTCTTC

clone size: .
V gene: TRBV7-2
D gene: TRBD1
J gene: TRBJ2-1
CDR3 protein: CASSPGTGQFNEQFF
CDR3 DNA: TGTGCCAGCAGCCCCGGGACAGGGCAGTTCAATGAGCAGTTCTTC

clone size: .
V gene: TRBV7-2
D gene: .
J gene: TRBJ2-1
CDR3 protein: CASSLGRIAGNEQFF
CDR3 DNA: TGTGCCAGCAGCTTAGGGCGGATCGCCGGGAATGAGCAGTTCTTC

clone size: .
V gene: TRBV2
D gene: .
J gene: TRBJ2-5
CDR3 protein: CASSFSEVETQYF
CDR3 DNA: TGTGCCAGCAGTTTTAGCGAGGTCGAGACCCAGTACTTC

clone size: .
V gene: TRBV18
D gene: TRBD1
J gene: TRBJ1-1
CDR3 protein: CASSQGQGMFF
CDR3 DNA: TGTGCCAGCTCACAAGGACAGGGGATGTTCTTT

clone size: .
V gene: TRBV28
D gene: .
J gene: TRBJ2-1
CDR3 protein: CASSSTGKYYNEQFF
CDR3 DNA: TGTGCCAGCAGTTCTACCGGGAAATACTACAATGAGCAGTTCTTC

clone size: .
V gene: TRBV19
D gene: .
J gene: TRBJ2-5
CDR3 protein: CASSMPPGETQYF
CDR3 DNA: TGTGCCAGTAGTATGCCCCCGGGAGAGACCCAGTACTTC

clone size: .
V gene: TRBV15
D gene: .
J gene: TRBJ2-1
CDR3 protein: CATSRGAHNEQFF
CDR3 DNA: TGTGCCACCAGCAGAGGGGCCCACAATGAGCAGTTCTTC

clone size: .
V gene: TRBV6-5
D gene: .
J gene: TRBJ1-2
CDR3 protein: CASSKDSNYGYTF
CDR3 DNA: TGTGCCAGCAGTAAGGACAGTAACTATGGCTACACCTTC

clone size: .
V gene: TRBV18
D gene: TRBD2
J gene: TRBJ2-7
CDR3 protein: CASSPRVGSGSSYEQYF
CDR3 DNA: TGTGCCAGCTCACCACGCGTCGGTAGCGGGAGTTCATACGAGCAGTACTTC

clone size: .
V gene: TRBV5-6
D gene: TRBD1
J gene: TRBJ1-1
CDR3 protein: CASSLTGGIEAFF
CDR3 DNA: TGTGCCAGCAGCTTGACAGGGGGAATTGAAGCTTTCTTT

clone size: .
V gene: TRBV19
D gene: TRBD1
J gene: TRBJ2-7
CDR3 protein: CASSISWGTGVYEQYF
CDR3 DNA: TGTGCCAGTAGTATATCATGGGGGACAGGGGTCTACGAGCAGTACTTC

clone size: .
V gene: TRBV7-6
D gene: TRBD1
J gene: TRBJ2-1
CDR3 protein: CASSLGGGEYNEQFF
CDR3 DNA: TGTGCCAGCAGCTTAGGAGGGGGCGAGTACAATGAGCAGTTCTTC

clone size: .
V gene: TRBV2
D gene: TRBD2
J gene: TRBJ2-1
CDR3 protein: CASNYLAGQYNEQFF
CDR3 DNA: TGTGCCAGCAACTATCTAGCGGGGCAATACAATGAGCAGTTCTTC

clone size: .
V gene: TRBV18
D gene: .
J gene: TRBJ2-5
CDR3 protein: CASSPPRGDTALQETQYF
CDR3 DNA: TGTGCCAGCTCACCACCGAGAGGGGACACAGCTTTACAAGAGACCCAGTACTTC

clone size: .
V gene: TRBV7-2
D gene: TRBD1
J gene: TRBJ1-1
CDR3 protein: CASSPDRATEAFF
CDR3 DNA: TGTGCCAGCAGCCCGGACAGGGCAACTGAAGCTTTCTTT

clone size: .
V gene: TRBV5-8
D gene: TRBD1
J gene: TRBJ1-2
CDR3 protein: CASARQGDYGYTF
CDR3 DNA: TGTGCCAGCGCCCGACAGGGGGACTATGGCTACACCTTC

clone size: .
V gene: TRBV29-1
D gene: .
J gene: TRBJ1-2
CDR3 protein: CSVESINGYTF
CDR3 DNA: TGCAGCGTTGAGAGCATAAATGGCTACACCTTC

clone size: .
V gene: TRBV6-1
D gene: TRBD1
J gene: TRBJ2-5
CDR3 protein: CASSEWGQEETQYF
CDR3 DNA: TGTGCCAGCAGTGAGTGGGGACAGGAAGAGACCCAGTACTTC

clone size: .
V gene: TRBV11-3
D gene: .
J gene: TRBJ2-7
CDR3 protein: CASSPVADSYEQYF
CDR3 DNA: TGTGCCAGCAGCCCCGTGGCAGATTCCTACGAGCAGTACTTC

clone size: .
V gene: TRBV10-3
D gene: .
J gene: TRBJ1-1
CDR3 protein: CAISESGRVNTEAFF
CDR3 DNA: TGTGCCATCAGTGAGTCCGGCAGGGTGAACACTGAAGCTTTCTTT

clone size: .
V gene: TRBV5-1
D gene: .
J gene: TRBJ2-3
CDR3 protein: CASSSGLDTQYF
CDR3 DNA: TGCGCCAGCAGCTCCGGGTTAGATACGCAGTATTTT

clone size: .
V gene: TRBV11-2
D gene: TRBD2
J gene: TRBJ2-2
CDR3 protein: CASSLGRLAGSGELFF
CDR3 DNA: TGTGCCAGCAGCCTCGGGAGACTAGCGGGGTCCGGGGAGCTGTTTTTT

clone size: .
V gene: TRBV18
D gene: .
J gene: TRBJ1-1
CDR3 protein: CASSRPGIMNTEAFF
CDR3 DNA: TGTGCCAGCTCACGGCCTGGTATTATGAACACTGAAGCTTTCTTT

clone size: few
V gene: TRBV4-1
D gene: TRBD1
J gene: TRBJ2-1
CDR3 protein: CASSPRDRPFSYNEQFF
CDR3 DNA: TGCGCCAGCAGCCCCCGGGACAGGCCTTTCTCCTACAATGAGCAGTTCTTC

clone size: .
V gene: TRBV10-1
D gene: TRBD1
J gene: TRBJ1-3
CDR3 protein: CASSETQGASDTIYF
CDR3 DNA: TGCGCCAGCAGTGAGACGCAGGGGGCTTCGGACACCATATATTTT

clone size: .
V gene: TRBV4-1
D gene: TRBD1
J gene: TRBJ2-7
CDR3 protein: CASSPQSRQGAYEQYF
CDR3 DNA: TGCGCCAGCAGCCCGCAGTCCCGACAGGGGGCTTACGAGCAGTACTTC

clone size: .
V gene: TRBV6-1
D gene: .
J gene: TRBJ2-7
CDR3 protein: CASIGDSSYEQYF
CDR3 DNA: TGTGCCAGCATAGGGGATTCCTCCTACGAGCAGTACTTC

clone size: .
V gene: TRBV7-8
D gene: .
J gene: TRBJ2-2
CDR3 protein: CASSAPRSPTGELFF
CDR3 DNA: TGTGCCAGCAGCGCCCCCAGGTCCCCAACCGGGGAGCTGTTTTTT

clone size: few
V gene: TRBV4-3
D gene: .
J gene: TRBJ1-1
CDR3 protein: CASSQEVRETEAFF
CDR3 DNA: TGCGCCAGCAGCCAAGAGGTCCGCGAAACTGAAGCTTTCTTT

clone size: .
V gene: TRBV5-1
D gene: .
J gene: TRBJ1-3
CDR3 protein: CASSLEPGNTIYF
CDR3 DNA: TGCGCCAGCAGCTTGGAGCCTGGAAACACCATATATTTT

clone size: .
V gene: TRBV5-1
D gene: TRBD1
J gene: TRBJ2-7
CDR3 protein: CASSFEQGAWEQYF
CDR3 DNA: TGCGCCAGCAGCTTCGAACAGGGGGCATGGGAGCAGTACTTC